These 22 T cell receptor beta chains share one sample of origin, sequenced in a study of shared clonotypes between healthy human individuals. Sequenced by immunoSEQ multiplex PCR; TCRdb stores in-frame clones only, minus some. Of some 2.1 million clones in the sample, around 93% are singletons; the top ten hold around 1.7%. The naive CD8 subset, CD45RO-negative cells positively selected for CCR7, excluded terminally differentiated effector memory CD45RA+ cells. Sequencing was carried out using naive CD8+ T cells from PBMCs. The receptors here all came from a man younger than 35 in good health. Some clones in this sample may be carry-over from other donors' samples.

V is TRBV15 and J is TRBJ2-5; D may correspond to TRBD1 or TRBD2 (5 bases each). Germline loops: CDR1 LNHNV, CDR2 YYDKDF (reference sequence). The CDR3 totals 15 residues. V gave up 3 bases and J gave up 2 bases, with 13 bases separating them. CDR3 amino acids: CATSRLRDAQETQYF. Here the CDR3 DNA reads TGTGCCACCAGCAGGTTACGGGACGCTCAAGAGACCCAGTACTTC. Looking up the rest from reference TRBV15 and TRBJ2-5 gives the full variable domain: DAMVIQNPRYQVTQFGKPVTLSCSQTLNHNVMYWYQQKSSQAPKLLFHYYDKDFNNEADTPDNFQSRRPNTSFCFLDIRSPGLGDTAMYLCATSRLRDAQETQYFGPGTRLLVL.

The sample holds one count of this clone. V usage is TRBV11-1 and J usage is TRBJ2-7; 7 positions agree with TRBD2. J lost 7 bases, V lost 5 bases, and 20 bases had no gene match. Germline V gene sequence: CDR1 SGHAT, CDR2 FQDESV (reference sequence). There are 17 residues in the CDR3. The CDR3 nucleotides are TGTGCCAGCAGCCCGTCCCGGCTAGCGGAGCCCTACGAGGAGCAGTACTTC. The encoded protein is CASSPSRLAEPYEEQYF.

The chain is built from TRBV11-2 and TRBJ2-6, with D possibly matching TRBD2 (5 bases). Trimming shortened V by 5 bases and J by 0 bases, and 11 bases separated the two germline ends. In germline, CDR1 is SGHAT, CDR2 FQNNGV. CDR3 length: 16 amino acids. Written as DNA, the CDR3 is TGTGCCAGCAGCCCACTAGGTCCCTCTGGGGCCAACGTCCTGACTTTC. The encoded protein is CASSPLGPSGANVLTF.

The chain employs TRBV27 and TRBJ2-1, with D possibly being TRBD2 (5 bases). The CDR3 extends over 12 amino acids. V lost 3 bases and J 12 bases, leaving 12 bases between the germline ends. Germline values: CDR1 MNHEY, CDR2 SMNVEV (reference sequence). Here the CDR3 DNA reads TGTGCCAGCAGTTTTTTCGGGGAAGGGCAGTTCTTC. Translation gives CASSFFGEGQFF.

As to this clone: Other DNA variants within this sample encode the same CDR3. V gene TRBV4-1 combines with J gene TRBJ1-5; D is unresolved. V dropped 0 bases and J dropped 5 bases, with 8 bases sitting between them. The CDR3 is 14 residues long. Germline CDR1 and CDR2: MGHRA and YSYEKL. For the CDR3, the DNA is TGCGCCAGCAGCCAAGATACCGGGGATCAGCCCCAGCATTTT. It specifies CASSQDTGDQPQHF.

CDR3 residues: CASSPPAIRAHNEQFF. In DNA form, the CDR3 reads TGCGCCAGCAGCCCCCCCGCCATTCGGGCTCACAATGAGCAGTTCTTC. V is TRBV5-1 and J is TRBJ2-1; D is unresolved. Between the trimmed V and J ends, which lost 4 bases and 5 bases, there was a span of 19 bases. Germline V gene sequence: CDR1 SGHRS, CDR2 YFSETQ. CDR3 length: 16 residues.

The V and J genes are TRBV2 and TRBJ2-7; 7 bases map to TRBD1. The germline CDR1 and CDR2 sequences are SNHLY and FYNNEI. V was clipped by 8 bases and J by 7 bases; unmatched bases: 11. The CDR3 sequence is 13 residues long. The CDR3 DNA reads TGTGCCAGCGGTCAATGGGACAGACGTGAGCAGTACTTC. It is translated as CASGQWDRREQYF. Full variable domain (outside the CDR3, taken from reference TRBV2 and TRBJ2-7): EPEVTQTPSHQVTQMGQEVILRCVPISNHLYFYWYRQILGQKVEFLVSFYNNEISEKSEIFDDQFSVERPDGSNFTLKIRSTKLEDSAMYFCASGQWDRREQYFGPGTRLTVT.

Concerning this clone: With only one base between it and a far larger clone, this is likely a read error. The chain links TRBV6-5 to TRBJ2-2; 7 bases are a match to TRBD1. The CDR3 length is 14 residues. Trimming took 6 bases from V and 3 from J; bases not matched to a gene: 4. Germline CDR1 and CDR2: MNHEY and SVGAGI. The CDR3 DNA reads TGTGCCAGCAGCCAGGGACAGTACACCGGGGAGCTGTTTTTT. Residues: CASSQGQYTGELFF.

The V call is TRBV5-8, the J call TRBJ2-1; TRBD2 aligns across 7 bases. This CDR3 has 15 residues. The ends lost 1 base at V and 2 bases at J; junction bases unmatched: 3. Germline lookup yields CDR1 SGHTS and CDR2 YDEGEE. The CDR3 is CASSLRREPYNEQFF. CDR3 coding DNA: TGTGCCAGCAGCTTGCGGCGGGAGCCCTACAATGAGCAGTTCTTC.

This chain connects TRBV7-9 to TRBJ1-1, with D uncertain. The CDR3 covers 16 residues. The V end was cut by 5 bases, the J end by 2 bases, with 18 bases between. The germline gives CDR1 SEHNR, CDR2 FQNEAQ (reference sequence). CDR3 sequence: CASSPELDKSNTEAFF. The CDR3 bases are TGTGCCAGCAGCCCTGAATTAGACAAATCAAACACTGAAGCTTTCTTT.

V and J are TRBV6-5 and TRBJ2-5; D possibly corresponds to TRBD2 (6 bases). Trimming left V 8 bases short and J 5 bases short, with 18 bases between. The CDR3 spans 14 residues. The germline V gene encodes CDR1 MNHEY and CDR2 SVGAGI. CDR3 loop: CASGPGFGGETQYF. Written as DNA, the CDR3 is TGTGCCAGCGGACCTGGGTTTGGGGGGGAGACCCAGTACTTC.

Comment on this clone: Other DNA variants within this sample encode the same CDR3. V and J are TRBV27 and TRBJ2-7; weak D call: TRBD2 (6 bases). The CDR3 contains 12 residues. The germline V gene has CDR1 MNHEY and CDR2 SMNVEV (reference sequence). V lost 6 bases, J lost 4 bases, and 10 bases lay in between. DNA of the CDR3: TGTGCCAGCAGCCCAGCGGGTTACGAGCAGTACTTC. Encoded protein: CASSPAGYEQYF.

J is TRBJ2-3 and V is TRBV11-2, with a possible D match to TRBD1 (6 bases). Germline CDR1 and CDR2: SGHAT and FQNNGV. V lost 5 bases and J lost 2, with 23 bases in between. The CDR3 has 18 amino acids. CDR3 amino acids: CASSLPLNRVLNTDTQYF. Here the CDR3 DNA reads TGTGCCAGCAGCCTCCCGCTTAACAGGGTATTAAACACAGATACGCAGTATTTT. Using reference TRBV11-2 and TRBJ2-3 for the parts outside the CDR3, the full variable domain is EAGVAQSPRYKIIEKRQSVAFWCNPISGHATLYWYQQILGQGPKLLIQFQNNGVVDDSQLPKDRFSAERLKGVDSTLKIQPAKLEDSAVYLCASSLPLNRVLNTDTQYFGPGTRLTVL.

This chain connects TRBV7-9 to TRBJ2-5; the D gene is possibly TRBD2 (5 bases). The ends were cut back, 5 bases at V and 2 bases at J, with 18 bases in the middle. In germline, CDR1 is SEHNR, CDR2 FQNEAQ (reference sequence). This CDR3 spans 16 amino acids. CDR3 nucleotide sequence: TGTGCCAGCAGCCCTCTGCGGGCGAACCTTCAAGAGACCCAGTACTTC. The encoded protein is CASSPLRANLQETQYF.

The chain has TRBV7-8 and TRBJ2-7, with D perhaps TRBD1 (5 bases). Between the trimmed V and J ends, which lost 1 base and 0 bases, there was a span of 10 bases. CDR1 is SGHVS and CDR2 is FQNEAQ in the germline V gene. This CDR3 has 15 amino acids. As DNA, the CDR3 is TGTGCCAGCAGCTTAGATCAGGGAATCTCCTACGAGCAGTACTTC. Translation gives CASSLDQGISYEQYF.

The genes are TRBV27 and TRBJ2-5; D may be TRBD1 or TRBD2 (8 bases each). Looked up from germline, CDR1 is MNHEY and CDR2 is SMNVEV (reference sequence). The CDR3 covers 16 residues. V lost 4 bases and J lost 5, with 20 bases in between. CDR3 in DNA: TGTGCCAGCAGTTCGATCTTTAGCGGGACAGGCGAGACCCAGTACTTC. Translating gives CASSSIFSGTGETQYF.

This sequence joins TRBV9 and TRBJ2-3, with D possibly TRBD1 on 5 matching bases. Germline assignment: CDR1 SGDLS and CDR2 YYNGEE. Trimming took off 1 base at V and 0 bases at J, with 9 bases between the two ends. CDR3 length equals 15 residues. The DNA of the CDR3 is TGTGCCAGCAGCGTAAGGGGAACTAGCACAGATACGCAGTATTTT. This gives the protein CASSVRGTSTDTQYF.

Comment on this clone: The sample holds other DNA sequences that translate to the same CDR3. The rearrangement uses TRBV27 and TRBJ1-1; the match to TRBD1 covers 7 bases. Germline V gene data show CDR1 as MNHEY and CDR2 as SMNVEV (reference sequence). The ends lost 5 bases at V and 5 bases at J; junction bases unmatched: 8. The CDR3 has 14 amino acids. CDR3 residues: CASSLLRGGTEAFF. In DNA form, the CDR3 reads TGTGCCAGCAGTCTCCTCAGGGGGGGGACTGAAGCTTTCTTT.

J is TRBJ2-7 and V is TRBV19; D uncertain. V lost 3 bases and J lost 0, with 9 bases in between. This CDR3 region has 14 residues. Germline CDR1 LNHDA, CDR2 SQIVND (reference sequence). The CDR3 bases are TGTGCCAGTAGTATTAGGCGATACTCCTACGAGCAGTACTTC. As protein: CASSIRRYSYEQYF.

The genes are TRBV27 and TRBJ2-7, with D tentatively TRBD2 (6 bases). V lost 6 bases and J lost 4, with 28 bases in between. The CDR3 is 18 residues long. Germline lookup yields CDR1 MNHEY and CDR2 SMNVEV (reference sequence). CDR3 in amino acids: CASRTLFPRRGNDYEQYF. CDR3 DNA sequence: TGTGCCAGCAGAACCCTCTTTCCGCGTCGCGGGAACGATTACGAGCAGTACTTC.

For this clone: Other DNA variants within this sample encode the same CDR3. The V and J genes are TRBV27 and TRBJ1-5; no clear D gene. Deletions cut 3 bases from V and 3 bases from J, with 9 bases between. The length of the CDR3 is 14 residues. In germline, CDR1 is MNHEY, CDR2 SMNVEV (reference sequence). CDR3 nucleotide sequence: TGTGCCAGCAGTTTCGGCAGGACCAATCAGCCCCAGCATTTT. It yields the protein CASSFGRTNQPQHF.

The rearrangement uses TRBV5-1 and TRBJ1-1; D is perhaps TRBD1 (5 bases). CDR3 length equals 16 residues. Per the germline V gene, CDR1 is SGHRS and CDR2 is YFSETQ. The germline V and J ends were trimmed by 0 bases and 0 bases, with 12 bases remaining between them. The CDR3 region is CASSLGGRQLNTEAFF. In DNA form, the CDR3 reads TGCGCCAGCAGCTTGGGGGGACGACAATTGAACACTGAAGCTTTCTTT.